The clone carrying this T cell receptor beta chain is a singleton in its sample. Looked up from germline, CDR1 is SGHRS and CDR2 is YFSETQ. V was cut by 4 bases and J by 2 bases, with 15 bases left in between. This CDR3 comprises 15 residues. This sample stems from a study of response to subunit inactivated influenza vaccine. A single record per CDR3 protein comes from TCRdb applying MiXCR to the RT-PCR reads. The repertoire holds about 570,000 distinct CDR3 sequences, with approximately 11% as singletons. These data also formed part of another study, on T cells expressing NK-cell markers. As reported in that work: What made the TCR beta cDNA was 5'RACE template switching with UMIs. The share of CD8+ T cells held by dominant NKG2C+ clonotypes was 1.0-7.0% in roughly 6 donors. In four donors, dominant clonotypes made up about 25-60.1% of CD3+CD56-NKG2C+ cells.

Sequencing used PBMCs from blood, obtained on the day of vaccination. The rearrangement uses TRBV5-1 and TRBJ2-5; D unclear. The sequence came from a man aged 50-60 years who received an inactivated influenza vaccine. The CDR3 sequence is CASSLLMLGQETQYF. The CDR3 coding sequence is TGCGCCAGCAGCCTGTTGATGTTGGGACAAGAGACCCAGTACTTC.